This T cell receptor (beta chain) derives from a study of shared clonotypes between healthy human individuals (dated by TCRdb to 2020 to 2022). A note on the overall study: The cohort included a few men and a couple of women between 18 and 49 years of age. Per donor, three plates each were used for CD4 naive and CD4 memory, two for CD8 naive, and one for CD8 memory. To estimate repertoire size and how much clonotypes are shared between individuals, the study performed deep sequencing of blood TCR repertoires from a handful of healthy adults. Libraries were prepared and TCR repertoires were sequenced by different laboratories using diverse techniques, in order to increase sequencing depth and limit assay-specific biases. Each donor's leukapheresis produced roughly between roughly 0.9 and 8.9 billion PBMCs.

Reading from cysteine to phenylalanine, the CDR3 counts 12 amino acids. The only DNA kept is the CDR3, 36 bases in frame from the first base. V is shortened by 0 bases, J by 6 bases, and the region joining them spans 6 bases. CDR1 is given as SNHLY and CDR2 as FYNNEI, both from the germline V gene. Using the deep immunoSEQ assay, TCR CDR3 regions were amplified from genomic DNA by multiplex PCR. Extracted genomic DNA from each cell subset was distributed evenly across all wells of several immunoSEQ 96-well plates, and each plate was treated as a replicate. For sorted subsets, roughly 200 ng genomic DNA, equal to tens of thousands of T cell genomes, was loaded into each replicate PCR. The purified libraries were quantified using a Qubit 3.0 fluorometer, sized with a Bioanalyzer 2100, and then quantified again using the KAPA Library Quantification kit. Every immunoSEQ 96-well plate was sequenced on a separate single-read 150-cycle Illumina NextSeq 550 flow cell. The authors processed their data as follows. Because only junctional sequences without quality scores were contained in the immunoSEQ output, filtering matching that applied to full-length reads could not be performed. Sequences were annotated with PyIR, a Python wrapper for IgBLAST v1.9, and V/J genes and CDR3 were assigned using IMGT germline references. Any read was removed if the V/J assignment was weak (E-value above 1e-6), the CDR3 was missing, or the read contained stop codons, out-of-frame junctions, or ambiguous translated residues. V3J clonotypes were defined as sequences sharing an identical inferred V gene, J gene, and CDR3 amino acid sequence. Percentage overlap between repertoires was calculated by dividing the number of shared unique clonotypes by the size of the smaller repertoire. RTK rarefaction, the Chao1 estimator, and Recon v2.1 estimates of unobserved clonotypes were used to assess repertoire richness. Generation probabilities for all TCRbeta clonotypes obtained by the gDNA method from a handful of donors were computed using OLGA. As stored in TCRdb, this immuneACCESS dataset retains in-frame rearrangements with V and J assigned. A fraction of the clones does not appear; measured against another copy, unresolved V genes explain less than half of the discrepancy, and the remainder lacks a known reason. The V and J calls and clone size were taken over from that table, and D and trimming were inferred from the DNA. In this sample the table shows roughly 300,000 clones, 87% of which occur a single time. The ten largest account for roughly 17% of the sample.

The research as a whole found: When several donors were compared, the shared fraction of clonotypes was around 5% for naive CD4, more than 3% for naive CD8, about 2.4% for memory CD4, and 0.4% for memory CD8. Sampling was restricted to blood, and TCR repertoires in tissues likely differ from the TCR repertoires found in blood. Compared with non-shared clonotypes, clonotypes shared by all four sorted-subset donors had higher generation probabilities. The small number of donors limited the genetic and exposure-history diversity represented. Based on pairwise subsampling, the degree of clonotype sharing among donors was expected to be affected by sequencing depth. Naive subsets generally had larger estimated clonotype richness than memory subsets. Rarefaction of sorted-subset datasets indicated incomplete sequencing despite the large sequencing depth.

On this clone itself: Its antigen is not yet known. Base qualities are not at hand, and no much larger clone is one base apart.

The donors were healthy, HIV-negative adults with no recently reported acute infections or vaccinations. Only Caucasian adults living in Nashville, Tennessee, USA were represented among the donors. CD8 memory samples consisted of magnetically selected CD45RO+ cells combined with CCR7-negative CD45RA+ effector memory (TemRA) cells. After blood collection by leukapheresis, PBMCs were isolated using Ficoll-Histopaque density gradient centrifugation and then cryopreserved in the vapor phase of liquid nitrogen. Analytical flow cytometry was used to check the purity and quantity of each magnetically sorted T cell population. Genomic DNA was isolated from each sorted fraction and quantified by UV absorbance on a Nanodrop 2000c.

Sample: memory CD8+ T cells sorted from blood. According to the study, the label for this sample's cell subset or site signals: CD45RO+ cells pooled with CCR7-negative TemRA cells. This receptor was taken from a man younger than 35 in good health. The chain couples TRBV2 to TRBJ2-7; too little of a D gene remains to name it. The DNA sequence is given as TGTGCCAGCAGTGAAGCGGTTTTCGAGCAGTACTTC. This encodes CASSEAVFEQYF.